This TCR beta chain was captured by sequencing in a study of cytomegalovirus exposure and HLA in healthy donors. Turning to this clone: Its antigen is as yet unknown.

Germline CDR1 reads MDHEN; CDR2 reads SYDVKM. V lost 6 bases to trimming and J lost 2 bases; unmatched junction nucleotides: 16. The CDR3 is 18 amino acids. Donors showed nominal health when sampled, although they likely had unrecorded immune exposures. It was with 60 Vbeta and 13 Jbeta primers that the PCR ran. The repertoire was sequenced with immunoSEQ multiplex PCR; TCRdb's copy has only in-frame clones and lacks some. The sample has about 50,000 clones, 80% seen once. Whole-study results and caveats: The classifier reportedly diagnosed cytomegalovirus status with high sensitivity and specificity. When a later analysis compared HLA-associated TCR beta chains with equally common others, the HLA-associated chains turned out to be more clonally expanded and to have lower generation probabilities. The dataset shows that most TCR sequences were rare, while some public TCRs occurred in many donors.

Sequencing was performed on PBMCs. The chain has TRBV28 and TRBJ2-3, with TRBD2 matching 8 bases. The sequence was collected from a man aged 30 to 39 in good health and CMV-seropositive. The CDR3 loop is CASSTSFMREDYTDTQYF. In nucleotides, the CDR3 is TGTGCCAGCAGCACCTCCTTTATGCGGGAGGATTACACAGATACGCAGTATTTT.